This section outlines one T cell receptor (beta chain) sequence together with its context. What it recognizes is unknown. The germline V gene has CDR1 SGHDN and CDR2 FVKESK. Trimming shortened V by 0 bases and J by 8 bases, and 11 bases separated the two germline ends. The CDR3 contains 13 residues. The multiple sclerosis control group consisted of treatment-naive patients whose relapsing-remitting disease, which was either stable or active, fulfilled revised McDonald criteria. Negative isolation yielded CD4+ and CD8+ T cells, and FACS enriched TEMRA cells. The data originate from a study of CD8 T cells in Susac syndrome. Study-level results: Individuals included in the TCR sequencing and HLA analysis were acknowledged by the study to be relatively few in number.

RNA, at about 0.45 to 1 ug, was reverse transcribed with random hexamers. The method of amplification for TCR beta CDR3 was immunoSEQ multiplex PCR, covering 54 Vbeta and 13 Jbeta. TCRdb reanalysed the immunoSEQ multiplex PCR reads using MiXCR and keeps one entry per CDR3 protein. The table lists a few hundred thousand distinct CDR3 sequences, roughly 94% of them singletons. Input material: CD4+ T cells from PBMCs. V usage is TRBV14 and J usage is TRBJ2-7, with no clear D. This TCR came from a human donor with multiple sclerosis. DNA for the CDR3: TGTGCCAGCAGCCAAGATATTCAAGGGCAGCAGTACGTC. Translation gives CASSQDIQGQQYV.